The T cell receptor beta chain under discussion was sequenced for a study of identical twins. Study results and limitations: Fewer insertions characterized abundant cord blood beta clonotypes, whereas memory repertoires showed none. Analyses of zero insertions could, in part, be confounded by invariant MAIT and iNKT cells. Out-of-frame alpha sequences shared by twins showed excess low generation probability.

The germline V gene encodes CDR1 MGHDK and CDR2 SYGVNS. The CDR3 is made up of 16 amino acids. Unmatched junction bases numbered 10, after V lost 3 bases and J lost 8 bases. Template switching created a universal primer site, and the cDNA included unique molecular identifiers. In TCRdb, the 5' RACE reads were re-called with MiXCR into one record per CDR3 protein. The data contain hundreds of thousands of distinct CDR3 sequences, over 8% of them singletons. This clonotype turned up a few times. The antigen is not known. This TCR was sampled from a woman under 30 in good health. The sequenced material came from memory (CD45RO+) T cells sorted from blood. The chain links TRBV25-1 to TRBJ2-2, with TRBD1 matching over 9 bases. Here the CDR3 DNA reads TGTGCCAGCAGTGACCTAGGGACAGGGATGTCTGGGGAGCTGTTTTTT. As protein: CASSDLGTGMSGELFF.